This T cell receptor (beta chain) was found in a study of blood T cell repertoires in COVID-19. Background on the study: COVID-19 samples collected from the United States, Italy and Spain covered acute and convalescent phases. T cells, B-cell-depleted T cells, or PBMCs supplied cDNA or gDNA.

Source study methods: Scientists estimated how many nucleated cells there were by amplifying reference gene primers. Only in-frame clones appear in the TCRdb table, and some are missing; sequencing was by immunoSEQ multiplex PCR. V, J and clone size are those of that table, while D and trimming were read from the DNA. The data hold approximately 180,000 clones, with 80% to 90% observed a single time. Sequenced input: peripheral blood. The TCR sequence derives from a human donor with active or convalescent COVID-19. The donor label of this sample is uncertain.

CDR3 sequence (DNA): TGTGCCAGCAGCTTAGGGGGACTAGCGGGAGCAGATACGCAGTATTTT. Protein sequence: CASSLGGLAGADTQYF. The rearrangement links TRBV7-2 to TRBJ2-3; 14 bases are a match to TRBD2. With 1 base clipped from V and 4 bases from J, the junction kept 1 base outside the gene matches. CDR3 size: 16 residues. Germline values: CDR1 SGHTA, CDR2 FQGNSA.